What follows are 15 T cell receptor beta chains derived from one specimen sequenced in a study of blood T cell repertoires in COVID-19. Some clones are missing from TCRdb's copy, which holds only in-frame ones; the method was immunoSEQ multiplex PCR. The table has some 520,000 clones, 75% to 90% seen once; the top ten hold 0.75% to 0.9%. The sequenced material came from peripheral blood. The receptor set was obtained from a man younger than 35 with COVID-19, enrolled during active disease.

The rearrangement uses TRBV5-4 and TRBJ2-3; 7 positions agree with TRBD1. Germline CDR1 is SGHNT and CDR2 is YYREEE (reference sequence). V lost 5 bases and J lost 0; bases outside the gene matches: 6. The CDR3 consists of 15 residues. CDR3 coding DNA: TGTGCCAGCAGTTTACAGGGGTTTAGCACAGATACGCAGTATTTT. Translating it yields CASSLQGFSTDTQYF.

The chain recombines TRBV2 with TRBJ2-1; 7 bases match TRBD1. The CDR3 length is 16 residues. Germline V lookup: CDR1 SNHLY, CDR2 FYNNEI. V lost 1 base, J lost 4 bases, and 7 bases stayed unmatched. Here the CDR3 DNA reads TGTGCCAGCAGTGAAGAGGGGACAGTACCTTACAATGAGCAGTTCTTC. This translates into CASSEEGTVPYNEQFF. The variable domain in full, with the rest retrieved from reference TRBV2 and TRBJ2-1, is EPEVTQTPSHQVTQMGQEVILRCVPISNHLYFYWYRQILGQKVEFLVSFYNNEISEKSEIFDDQFSVERPDGSNFTLKIRSTKLEDSAMYFCASSEEGTVPYNEQFFGPGTRLTVL.

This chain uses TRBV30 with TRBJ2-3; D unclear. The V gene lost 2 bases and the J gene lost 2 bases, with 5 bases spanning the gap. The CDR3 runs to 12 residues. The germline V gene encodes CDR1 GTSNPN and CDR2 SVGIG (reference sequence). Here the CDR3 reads CAWSPHTDTQYF. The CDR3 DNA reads TGTGCCTGGAGTCCCCACACAGATACGCAGTATTTT. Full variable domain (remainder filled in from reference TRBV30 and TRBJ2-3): SQTIHQWPATLVQPVGSPLSLECTVEGTSNPNLYWYRQAAGRGLQLLFYSVGIGQISSEVPQNLSASRPQDRQFILSSKKLLLSDSGFYLCAWSPHTDTQYFGPGTRLTVL.

CDR3 region: CASTGHWNTGELFF. CDR3 in DNA: TGTGCCAGCACAGGACACTGGAACACCGGGGAGCTGTTTTTT. The chain has TRBV2 and TRBJ2-2, with D possibly TRBD1 on 5 matching bases. The V end was cut by 7 bases, the J end by 1 base, with 10 bases between. The CDR3 has 14 residues. The germline gives CDR1 SNHLY, CDR2 FYNNEI.

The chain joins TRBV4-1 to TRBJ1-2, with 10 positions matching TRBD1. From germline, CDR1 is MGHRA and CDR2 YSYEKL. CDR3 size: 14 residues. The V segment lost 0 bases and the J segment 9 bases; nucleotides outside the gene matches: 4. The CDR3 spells CASSQDRTGGRYTF. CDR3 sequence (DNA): TGCGCCAGCAGCCAAGACCGGACAGGGGGACGCTACACCTTC.

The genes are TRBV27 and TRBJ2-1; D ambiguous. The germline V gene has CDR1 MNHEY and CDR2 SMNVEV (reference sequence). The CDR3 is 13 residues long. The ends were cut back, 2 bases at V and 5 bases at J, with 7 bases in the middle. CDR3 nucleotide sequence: TGTGCCAGCAGTTTAGCCCCTAACAATGAGCAGTTCTTC. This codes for CASSLAPNNEQFF.

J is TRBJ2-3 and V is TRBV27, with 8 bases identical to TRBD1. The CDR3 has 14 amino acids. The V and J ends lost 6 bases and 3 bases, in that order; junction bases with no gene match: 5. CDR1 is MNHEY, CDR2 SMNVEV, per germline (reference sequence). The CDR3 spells CASSLDRGTDTQYF. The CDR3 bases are TGTGCCAGCAGCCTAGACAGGGGTACAGATACGCAGTATTTT.

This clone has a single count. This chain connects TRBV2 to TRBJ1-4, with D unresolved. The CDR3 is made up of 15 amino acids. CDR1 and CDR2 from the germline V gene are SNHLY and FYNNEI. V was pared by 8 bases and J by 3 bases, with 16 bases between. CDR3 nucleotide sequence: TGTGCCAGCTCCGGTGGTGGTCAAGCTAATGAAAAACTGTTTTTT. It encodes CASSGGGQANEKLFF.

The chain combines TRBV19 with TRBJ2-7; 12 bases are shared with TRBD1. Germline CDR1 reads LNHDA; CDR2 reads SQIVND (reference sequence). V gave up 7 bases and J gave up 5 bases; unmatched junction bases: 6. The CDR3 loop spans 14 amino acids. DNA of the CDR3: TGTGCCAGTAAAGGGACAGGGGGCTCTGACGAGCAGTACTTC. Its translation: CASKGTGGSDEQYF. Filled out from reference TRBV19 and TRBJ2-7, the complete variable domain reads DGGITQSPKYLFRKEGQNVTLSCEQNLNHDAMYWYRQDPGQGLRLIYYSQIVNDFQKGDIAEGYSVSREKKESFPLTVTSAQKNPTAFYLCASKGTGGSDEQYFGPGTRLTVT.

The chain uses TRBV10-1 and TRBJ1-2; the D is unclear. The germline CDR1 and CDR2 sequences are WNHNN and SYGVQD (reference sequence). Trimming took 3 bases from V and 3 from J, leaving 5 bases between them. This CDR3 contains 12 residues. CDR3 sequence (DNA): TGCGCCAGCAGTGATCAGGACTATGGCTACACCTTC. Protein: CASSDQDYGYTF.

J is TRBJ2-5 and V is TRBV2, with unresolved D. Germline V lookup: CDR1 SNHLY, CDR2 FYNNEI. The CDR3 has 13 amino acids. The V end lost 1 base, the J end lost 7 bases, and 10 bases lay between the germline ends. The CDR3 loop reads CASSEGAERTQYF. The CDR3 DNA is TGTGCCAGCAGTGAAGGGGCTGAAAGGACCCAGTACTTC.

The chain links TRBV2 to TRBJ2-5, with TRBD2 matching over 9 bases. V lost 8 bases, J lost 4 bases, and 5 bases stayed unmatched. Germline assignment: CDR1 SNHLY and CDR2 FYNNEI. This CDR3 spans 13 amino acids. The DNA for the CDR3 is TGTGCCAGCGGCGGGGGGGCTCGAGAGACCCAGTACTTC. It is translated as CASGGGARETQYF.

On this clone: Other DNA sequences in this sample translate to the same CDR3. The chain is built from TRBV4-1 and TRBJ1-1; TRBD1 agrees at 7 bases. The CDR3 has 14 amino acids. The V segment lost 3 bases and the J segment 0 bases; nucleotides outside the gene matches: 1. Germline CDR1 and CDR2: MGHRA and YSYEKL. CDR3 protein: CASSQGQLNTEAFF. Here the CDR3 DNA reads TGCGCCAGCAGCCAGGGACAGTTGAACACTGAAGCTTTCTTT.

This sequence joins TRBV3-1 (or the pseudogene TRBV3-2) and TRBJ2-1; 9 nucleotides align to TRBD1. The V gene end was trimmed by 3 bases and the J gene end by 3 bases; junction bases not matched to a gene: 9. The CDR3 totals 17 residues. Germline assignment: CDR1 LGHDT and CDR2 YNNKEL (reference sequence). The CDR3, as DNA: TGTGCCAGCAGCCAGGGGACCGGGACAGGGCGCTACAATGAGCAGTTCTTC. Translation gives CASSQGTGTGRYNEQFF.

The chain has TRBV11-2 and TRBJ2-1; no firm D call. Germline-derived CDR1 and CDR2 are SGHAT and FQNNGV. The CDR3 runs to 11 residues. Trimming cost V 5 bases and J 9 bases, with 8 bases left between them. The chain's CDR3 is CASSAYSEQFF. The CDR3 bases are TGTGCCAGCAGCGCGTATTCTGAGCAGTTCTTC.